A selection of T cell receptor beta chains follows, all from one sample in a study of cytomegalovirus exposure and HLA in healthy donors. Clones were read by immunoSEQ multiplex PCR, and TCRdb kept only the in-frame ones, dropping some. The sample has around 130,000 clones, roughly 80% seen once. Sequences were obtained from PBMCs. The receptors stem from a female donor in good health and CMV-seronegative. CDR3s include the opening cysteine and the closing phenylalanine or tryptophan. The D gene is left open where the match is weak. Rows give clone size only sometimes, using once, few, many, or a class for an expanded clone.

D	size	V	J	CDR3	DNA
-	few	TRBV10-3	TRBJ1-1	CAKPSGGGTEAFF	TGTGCTAAACCTAGCGGAGGCGGCACTGAAGCTTTCTTT
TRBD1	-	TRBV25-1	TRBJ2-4	CASSGRDRGPQYF	TGTGCCAGCAGTGGGCGGGACAGGGGGCCTCAGTACTTC
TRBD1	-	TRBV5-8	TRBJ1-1	CASSFGTGFSEAFF	TGTGCCAGCAGTTTCGGGACAGGGTTTTCTGAAGCTTTCTTT
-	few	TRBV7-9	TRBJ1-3	CASSLDVDSPNSGNTIYF	TGTGCCAGCAGCTTGGACGTGGACAGTCCTAACTCTGGAAACACCATATATTTT
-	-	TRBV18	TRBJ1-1	CASSPPSRNTEAFF	TGTGCCAGCTCACCACCGTCCAGGAACACTGAAGCTTTCTTT
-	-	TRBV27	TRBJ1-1	CASSLKFGIRNTEAFF	TGTGCCAGCAGTTTAAAGTTCGGTATTAGAAACACTGAAGCTTTCTTT
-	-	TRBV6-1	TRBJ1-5	CASRDTHNQPQHF	TGTGCCAGCAGGGACACCCACAATCAGCCCCAGCATTTT
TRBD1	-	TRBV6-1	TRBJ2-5	CASRDTGQGARAQYF	TGTGCCAGCAGGGACACGGGACAGGGGGCTAGGGCCCAGTACTTC
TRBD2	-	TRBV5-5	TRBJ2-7	CASSLKAGRYEQYF	TGTGCCAGCAGCTTGAAAGCGGGGCGCTACGAGCAGTACTTC
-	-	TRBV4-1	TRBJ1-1	CASSIGAANTEAFF	TGCGCCAGCAGCATTGGGGCCGCGAACACTGAAGCTTTCTTT
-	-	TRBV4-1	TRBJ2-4	CASSQEVNRAKNIQYF	TGCGCCAGCAGCCAAGAAGTGAACAGAGCCAAAAACATTCAGTACTTC
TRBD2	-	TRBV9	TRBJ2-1	CASSVFASGGYNEQFF	TGTGCCAGCAGCGTTTTCGCCAGCGGGGGATACAATGAGCAGTTCTTC